This TCR beta chain emerged from a study of blood T cell repertoires in COVID-19 (dated by TCRdb to 2018 to 2021). In the study overall: Collaborator samples came from the United States, Italy and Spain and covered acute and convalescent phases of COVID-19. Where HLA class I and class II types were available, the types were taken from metadata supplied by the sample provider, not from assay-based typing. The prospective study material was composed of cDNA or gDNA derived from T cells, B-cell-depleted T cells, or PBMCs. The samples were drawn from the first 160 participants of the ongoing ImmuneRACE study and from 1,254 subjects provided by 6 global collaborators. A de-identified subject ID, COVID-19 status, age in years and sex were almost always included in the sample metadata. The dataset comprised deeply sampled blood TCRbeta repertoires from subjects exposed to, actively infected with, or recovered from COVID-19. The repertoires were released in a freely available public database meant as a resource for research on the immune response to SARS-CoV-2. The paper as a whole reports these results and caveats: Clinical and demographic metadata were provided uncurated, with the amount varying by source and participant.

One collaborating source in Seattle enrolled patients while the patients were actively infected and followed the patients over time throughout the course of disease. Whole blood was collected in K2EDTA tubes by collaborating institutions according to the institutions' own protocols. For TCRbeta analysis, collaborators shipped samples as frozen whole blood, isolated PBMCs, or DNA extracted from either of those sample types. The CDR3 contains 16 residues, cysteine and phenylalanine counted. Of all the DNA, just the CDR3 is kept, 48 bases in frame from base 1. V loses 7 bases, J loses 11 bases, and the germline ends lie 24 bases apart. From a lookup of the germline V gene (reference sequence), CDR1 and CDR2 are MNHEY and SMNVEV. TCRbeta CDR3 regions were amplified from genomic DNA by means of the immunoSEQ Assay, a bias-controlled multiplex PCR. For the original study's pipeline: Within the assay, amplification of reference gene primers was used to estimate how many nucleated cells each sample contained. To quantify the absolute abundance of each unique TCRbeta CDR3 rearrangement, sequence reads were collapsed and filtered. Productive Simpson clonality was computed per sample as the square root of Simpson's diversity index over productive rearrangements. TCRdb limited this immuneACCESS table to in-frame rearrangements with V and J called. A share of clones is missing; checked studies link under half to unresolved V genes, and the rest is unexplained. D and trimming were read from the DNA, whereas the V and J calls and clone size are those reported in that table. In all, the sample holds a few hundred thousand clones, and around 90% of those were seen once. Around 1% of the sample belongs to the ten largest clones.

Of note for this clone: Its antigen remains undetermined. No base qualities exist here, and no much larger clone lies one base off it.

Input material: peripheral blood. The sequence derives from a woman aged 35 to 49 with COVID-19, enrolled during active disease. Rearrangement joined TRBV27 to TRBJ1-6; the D gene is perhaps TRBD1, on 5 matching bases. The CDR3 here reads CASMSAGGVGRTPLHF. The DNA sequence reads TGTGCCAGCATGTCGGCTGGGGGGGTTGGTAGGACACCCCTCCACTTT.